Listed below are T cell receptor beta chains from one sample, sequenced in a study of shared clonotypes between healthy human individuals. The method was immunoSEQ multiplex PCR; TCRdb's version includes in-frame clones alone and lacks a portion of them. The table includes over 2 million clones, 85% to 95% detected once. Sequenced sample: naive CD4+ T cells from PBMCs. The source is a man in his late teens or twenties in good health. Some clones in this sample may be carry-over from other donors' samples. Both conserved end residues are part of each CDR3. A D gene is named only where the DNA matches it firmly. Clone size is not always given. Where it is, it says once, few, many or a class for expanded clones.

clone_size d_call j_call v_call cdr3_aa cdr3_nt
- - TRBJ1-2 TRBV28 CASSLTGARARTHGYTF TGTGCCAGCAGTTTAACCGGGGCCCGAGCCCGGACTCATGGCTACACCTTC
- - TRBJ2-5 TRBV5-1 CASSAVQETQYF TGCGCCAGCAGCGCAGTGCAAGAGACCCAGTACTTC
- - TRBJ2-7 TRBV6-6 CASSYGEGAREQYF TGTGCCAGCAGTTACGGGGAGGGGGCGCGGGAGCAGTACTTC
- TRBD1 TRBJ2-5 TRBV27 CASSLLGQQETQYF TGTGCCAGCAGTTTACTGGGACAGCAAGAGACCCAGTACTTC
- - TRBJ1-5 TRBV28 CASRPPDIYQPQHF TGTGCCAGCAGACCACCTGACATATATCAGCCCCAGCATTTT
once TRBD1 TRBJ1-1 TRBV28 CASTIRGHTEAFF TGTGCCAGCACCATCAGGGGGCACACTGAAGCTTTCTTT
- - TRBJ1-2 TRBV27 CASSPRGWDYGYTF TGTGCCAGCAGTCCGAGAGGGTGGGACTATGGCTACACCTTC
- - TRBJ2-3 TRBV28 CVTGGGMRTDTQYF TGTGTCACGGGCGGCGGAATGCGCACAGATACGCAGTATTTT
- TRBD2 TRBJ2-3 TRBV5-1 CASSPEGSGRGYTQYF TGCGCCAGCAGCCCGGAGGGTAGCGGGAGGGGATATACGCAGTATTTT
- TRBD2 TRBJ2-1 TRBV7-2 CASSLLAGVGEQFF TGTGCCAGCAGCTTACTAGCGGGAGTTGGTGAGCAGTTCTTC